This T cell receptor beta chain stems from a study of regulatory T cells in long-lasting Graves disease. Study information: Patients newly diagnosed with Graves' had been on antithyroid drugs for under 3 months. Study-level points and caveats: Between persistent patients, about 2,800 public clonotypes were shared, exceeding the approximately 940 shared between new patients.

Sequencing libraries for TCR beta were prepared with iRepertoire HTBI primers and Arm-PCR of CDR3 regions. TCRdb reprocessed the multiplex PCR reads via MiXCR and lists one record per CDR3 protein. The data hold hundreds of thousands of distinct CDR3 sequences, with roughly 15% observed a single time. Time point: newly diagnosed GD, antithyroid drugs for less than 3 months. PBMC RNA served as the TCR library source. The CDR3 runs to 12 residues. V was trimmed by 9 bases and J by 8 bases, leaving 15 bases between them. The germline V gene has CDR1 KGHDR and CDR2 SFDVKD. To note about this clonotype: Its specificity is not known.

The data were also submitted as part of a second study, on T cells in Graves' hyperthyroidism and ophthalmopathy. Turning to that study: Most clonotypes expanded in thyroid above 0.001 were likewise present in blood.

The sample here was peripheral blood mononuclear cells (PBMCs), taken at new diagnosis, from a patient treated with antithyroid drugs. The gene calls are TRBV24-1 and TRBJ1-2, with no clear D. The sequence came from a woman in her twenties or thirties with Graves disease. CDR3 sequence (DNA): TGTGCCACCTCTGACGGGATGTTGGGCTACACCTTC. It specifies CATSDGMLGYTF.